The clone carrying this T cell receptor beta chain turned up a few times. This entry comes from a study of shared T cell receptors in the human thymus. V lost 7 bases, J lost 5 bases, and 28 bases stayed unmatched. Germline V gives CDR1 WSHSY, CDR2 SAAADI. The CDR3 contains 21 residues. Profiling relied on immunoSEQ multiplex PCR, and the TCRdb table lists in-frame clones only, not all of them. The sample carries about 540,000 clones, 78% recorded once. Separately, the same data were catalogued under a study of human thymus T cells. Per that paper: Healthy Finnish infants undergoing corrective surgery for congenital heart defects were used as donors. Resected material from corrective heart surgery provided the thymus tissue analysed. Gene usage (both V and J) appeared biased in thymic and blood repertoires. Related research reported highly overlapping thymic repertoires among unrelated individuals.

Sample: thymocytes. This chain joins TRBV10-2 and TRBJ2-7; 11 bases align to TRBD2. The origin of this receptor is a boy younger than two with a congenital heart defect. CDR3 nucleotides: TGCGCCAGCACCCAGGGCGGGACCCTCGGACTAGCGGGCTCTCAAAAGGACGAGCAGTACTTC. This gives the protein CASTQGGTLGLAGSQKDEQYF.